The 29 T cell receptor beta chains reported below all come from one sample, sequenced in a study of post-analysis software for immune sequencing data. Study outcomes and limitations: Included in a set of roughly five TRBV segments more frequent in patients than controls were TRBV5-6, TRBV5-1 and TRBV20-1.

The TCR beta cDNA libraries carried unique molecular identifiers. MiXCR was run by TCRdb on the PCR reads, yielding one entry per CDR3 protein. The sample has roughly 670,000 distinct CDR3 sequences, roughly three fifths seen once. The antigens for these receptors are not known. The sample comprised blood. The source of these receptors is a girl aged 2 to 10 with multiple sclerosis.

This chain links TRBV15 with TRBJ2-1; 12 bases match TRBD1. Germline assignment: CDR1 LNHNV and CDR2 YYDKDF (reference sequence). V was clipped by 5 bases and J by 7 bases; unmatched bases: 9. The CDR3 loop spans 16 amino acids. In DNA, the CDR3 is TGTGCCACCAGCGGGACAGGGGGCGGGGGACTGAATGAGCAGTTCTTC. This sequence encodes CATSGTGGGGLNEQFF. Full variable domain (outside the CDR3, taken from reference TRBV15 and TRBJ2-1): DAMVIQNPRYQVTQFGKPVTLSCSQTLNHNVMYWYQQKSSQAPKLLFHYYDKDFNNEADTPDNFQSRRPNTSFCFLDIRSPGLGDTAMYLCATSGTGGGGLNEQFFGPGTRLTVL.

In its sample, this clonotype was seen a few times. The V gene is TRBV20-1, the J gene TRBJ1-2; D is undetermined. CDR1 is DFQATT and CDR2 is SNEGSKA in the germline V gene (reference sequence). Trimming pared 0 bases from V and 0 bases from J, leaving 17 bases between. This CDR3 is built from 17 residues. The CDR3 reads CSARDFAQALANYGYTF. CDR3 coding DNA: TGCAGTGCTAGAGATTTCGCGCAGGCCCTAGCTAACTATGGCTACACCTTC.

The CDR3: CASSGSTRDYRETQYF. In DNA form, the CDR3 reads TGTGCCAGCAGTGGATCTACCCGGGATTATCGGGAGACCCAGTACTTC. The chain joins TRBV25-1 to TRBJ2-5, with D maybe TRBD2 (5 bases). There are 16 residues in the CDR3. Looked up from germline, CDR1 is MGHDK and CDR2 is SYGVNS. Trimming removed 4 bases at V and 5 bases at J, with 20 bases between. Full variable domain (outside the CDR3, taken from reference TRBV25-1 and TRBJ2-5): EADIYQTPRYLVIGTGKKITLECSQTMGHDKMYWYQQDPGMELHLIHYSYGVNSTEKGDLSSESTVSRIRTEHFPLTLESARPSHTSQYLCASSGSTRDYRETQYFGPGTRLLVL.

The chain recombines TRBV4-1 with TRBJ2-3; D is uncertain. The CDR3 has 14 residues. Per germline, CDR1 MGHRA and CDR2 YSYEKL. V was cut by 3 bases and J by 2 bases, with 9 bases left in between. The CDR3 loop is CASSHNRFTDTQYF. CDR3 nucleotide sequence: TGCGCCAGCAGCCATAATAGGTTCACAGATACGCAGTATTTT.

The chain employs TRBV29-1 and TRBJ2-1, with 12 bases matching TRBD1. The CDR3 is 15 residues long. Germline CDR1 SQVTM, CDR2 ANQGSEA. Unmatched junction bases numbered 13, after V lost 7 bases and J lost 9 bases. Here the CDR3 reads CSATDPGQGAGEQFF. CDR3 sequence (DNA): TGCAGCGCCACGGATCCGGGACAGGGGGCTGGTGAGCAGTTCTTC.

This clonotype turned up a few times. The chain combines TRBV20-1 with TRBJ2-1; D might be TRBD1 (5 bases). This CDR3 is built from 14 residues. The V and J ends lost 0 bases and 4 bases respectively, with 10 bases between them. CDR1 and CDR2 (germline): DFQATT, SNEGSKA (reference sequence). CDR3 in amino acids: CSARDSQGYNEQFF. Written as DNA, the CDR3 is TGCAGTGCTAGAGATTCCCAGGGATACAATGAGCAGTTCTTC.

This clonotype was picked up a small number of times. This chain connects TRBV7-9 to TRBJ1-1, with a weak D call TRBD1 (6 bases). Germline V gives CDR1 SEHNR, CDR2 FQNEAQ (reference sequence). V lost 5 bases, J lost 2 bases, and 12 bases lay in between. CDR3 length: 14 amino acids. In DNA form, the CDR3 reads TGTGCCAGCAGCGCCCAGGGGCCTAACACTGAAGCTTTCTTT. Protein sequence: CASSAQGPNTEAFF.

Regarding this clonotype: No conserved phenylalanine or tryptophan is present at the end of the CDR3, so a read error is the likely explanation. The chain carries TRBV19 and TRBJ1-5; D remains unclear. Trimming took off 6 bases at V and 0 bases at J, with 12 bases between the two ends. Germline V gene sequence: CDR1 LNHDA, CDR2 SQIVND (reference sequence). CDR3 length: 15 residues. As DNA, the CDR3 is TGTGCCAGTAGCCTAACACGGGATAGCAATCAGCCCCAGCATGTT. It codes for CASSLTRDSNQPQHV.

This clonotype was counted a single time. The rearrangement uses TRBV20-1 and TRBJ2-7; 14 bases are a match to TRBD2. The assigned J gene may be wrong: the sequence end matches TRBJ2-5 better. The CDR3 runs to 16 residues. CDR1 is DFQATT and CDR2 is SNEGSKA in the germline V gene (reference sequence). The CDR3 DNA follows: TGCAGTGCTAGAGTTCCGACTAGCGGGAGGGAAGAGACCCAGTACTTC. Amino acid sequence: CSARVPTSGREETQYF.

CDR3 region: CASSPTPSTDIYGYTF. The CDR3 region has the DNA TGTGCCAGCAGCCCCACTCCCTCGACCGATATCTATGGCTACACCTTC. The rearrangement links TRBV7-3 to TRBJ1-2; D unresolved. Germline-derived CDR1 and CDR2 are SGHTA and FQGTGA. The V end was cut by 5 bases, the J end by 4 bases, with 20 bases between. CDR3 length equals 16 residues.

Regarding this clonotype: One end of the junction fails to match germline, which may point to a read error. The CDR3 protein is CASSQDFTGGHGYIF. CDR3 in DNA: TGTGCCAGCAGCCAAGATTTCACAGGGGGCCATGGCTACATCTTC. V is TRBV3-1 and J is TRBJ1-2; 9 bases are shared with TRBD1. Germline loops: CDR1 LGHDT, CDR2 YNNKEL (reference sequence). This CDR3 has 15 amino acids.

This clonotype was recorded a few times. The chain combines TRBV20-1 with TRBJ1-2; 9 nucleotides line up with TRBD1. This CDR3 spans 15 amino acids. Losses at the gene ends were 0 bases for V and 5 bases for J; bases not matched to a gene: 7. The germline V gene encodes CDR1 DFQATT and CDR2 SNEGSKA (reference sequence). CDR3 DNA sequence: TGCAGTGCTAGAGATGCGGGACAGGGAACATATGGCTACACCTTC. Translated: CSARDAGQGTYGYTF.

This chain links TRBV5-1 with TRBJ2-1; TRBD2 aligns across 7 bases. Germline V gives CDR1 SGHRS, CDR2 YFSETQ. This CDR3 has 15 residues. Trimming removed 0 bases from V and 4 bases from J; junction bases left unmatched: 4. The CDR3, as DNA: TGCGCCAGCAGCTTGGGGCCCGGGGGGTACAATGAGCAGTTCTTC. This gives the protein CASSLGPGGYNEQFF.

V is TRBV5-1 and J is TRBJ2-1; no clear D gene. Trimming removed 3 bases at V and 6 bases at J, with 28 bases between. The germline V gene has CDR1 SGHRS and CDR2 YFSETQ. CDR3 length: 19 amino acids. The CDR3 sequence: CASSSYRWLEEGIRNEQFF. The CDR3 DNA follows: TGCGCCAGCAGCTCATATCGGTGGCTAGAAGAAGGAATACGCAATGAGCAGTTCTTC.

This clonotype was seen more than once but under ten times. The genes are TRBV10-3 and TRBJ2-3; D is unclear. V was trimmed by 0 bases and J by 3 bases, leaving 10 bases between them. From germline, CDR1 is ENHRY and CDR2 SYGVKD. The CDR3 spans 15 residues. Written as DNA, the CDR3 is TGTGCCATCAGTGAGTCTGGGTATCCGACAGATACGCAGTATTTT. It translates to CAISESGYPTDTQYF.

This clonotype was detected a few times. The chain joins TRBV20-1 to TRBJ2-7; D is uncertain. The V end lost 2 bases, the J end lost 4 bases, and 12 bases lay between the germline ends. The V gene's germline CDR1 is DFQATT and CDR2 SNEGSKA (reference sequence). This CDR3 has 13 amino acids. The CDR3 sequence: CSARLLSKYEQYF. The CDR3 nucleotides are TGCAGTGCTAGATTATTATCCAAGTACGAGCAGTACTTC.

This clonotype occurred a few times. The chain carries TRBV12-3 or TRBV12-4 and TRBJ2-1; TRBD2 is a possible D gene (5 bases). V gave up 10 bases and J gave up 8 bases, with 18 bases separating them. The CDR3 is made up of 13 amino acids. The chain's CDR3 is CATSRRAVDEQFF. The CDR3 nucleotides read TGTGCCACCTCCCGGCGGGCCGTGGATGAGCAGTTCTTC.

The V call is TRBV6-5, the J call TRBJ2-4; TRBD2 matches at 7 bases. The germline V gene encodes CDR1 MNHEY and CDR2 SVGAGI. This CDR3 has 14 residues. With 7 bases clipped from V and 1 base from J, the junction kept 4 bases outside the gene matches. The chain's CDR3 is CASTTGGAKNIQYF. As DNA, the CDR3 is TGTGCCAGCACCACCGGGGGGGCCAAAAACATTCAGTACTTC.

The rearrangement joins TRBV29-1 to TRBJ2-1; D may be TRBD2 (7 bases). The CDR3 consists of 15 residues. Germline V lookup: CDR1 SQVTM, CDR2 ANQGSEA. V lost 0 bases and J lost 4, with 13 bases in between. The CDR3 sequence: CSVEEGGSGYNEQFF. The CDR3 DNA reads TGCAGCGTTGAAGAAGGGGGTAGCGGGTACAATGAGCAGTTCTTC.

The rearrangement links TRBV20-1 to TRBJ2-7; possible D gene TRBD1, 6 bases. The CDR3 loop spans 14 amino acids. Trimming pared 4 bases from V and 3 bases from J, leaving 16 bases between. The germline CDR1 and CDR2 sequences are DFQATT and SNEGSKA (reference sequence). CDR3 sequence: CSAIEFGQYYEQYF. The CDR3, as DNA: TGCAGTGCTATCGAATTCGGACAGTACTACGAGCAGTACTTC.

The chain links TRBV5-1 to TRBJ2-2; a weak D match, TRBD2 (5 bases). The germline V gene has CDR1 SGHRS and CDR2 YFSETQ. The CDR3 runs to 15 residues. V lost 6 bases to trimming and J lost 0 bases, with 12 bases between them. CDR3 in DNA: TGCGCCAGCAAATTAGAGGGAACGAACACCGGGGAGCTGTTTTTT. Translating gives CASKLEGTNTGELFF.

This chain links TRBV29-1 with TRBJ2-1, with D perhaps matching TRBD1 or TRBD2 (6 bases each). Germline-derived CDR1 and CDR2 are SQVTM and ANQGSEA. The CDR3 is 13 residues long. Trimming took off 5 bases at V and 5 bases at J, with 13 bases between the two ends. The CDR3 region is CSVMGGDHNEQFF. The CDR3 DNA follows: TGCAGCGTTATGGGGGGCGACCACAATGAGCAGTTCTTC.

With respect to this clonotype: A junction end diverges from the germline sequence, so it may reflect a read error. V gene TRBV7-2 combines with J gene TRBJ2-5, with a possible D match to TRBD1 (6 bases). Germline V gene data show CDR1 as SGHTA and CDR2 as FQGNSA. The CDR3 has 15 amino acids. CDR3 DNA: TGTGCCAGCAGCAACCAGGGGTTCAGTGTGGAGACTCAGTACTTC. Translated: CASSNQGFSVETQYF.

The rearrangement links TRBV11-2 to TRBJ2-1; tentatively, D is TRBD1 or TRBD2 (5 bases each). This CDR3 is 16 amino acids long. Germline V gives CDR1 SGHAT, CDR2 FQNNGV. Trimming left V 5 bases short and J 0 bases short, with 14 bases between. CDR3 residues: CASSPRDLSSYNEQFF. In nucleotides, the CDR3 is TGTGCCAGCAGCCCGAGGGACCTCAGCTCCTACAATGAGCAGTTCTTC.

The V gene is TRBV5-1, the J gene TRBJ2-3, with 10 nucleotides matching TRBD1. With 6 bases clipped from V and 5 bases from J, the junction kept 6 bases outside the gene matches. The germline V gene has CDR1 SGHRS and CDR2 YFSETQ. The CDR3 extends over 14 amino acids. The CDR3 region has the DNA TGCGCCAGCACCCCTGGGACAGGGGAAGATACGCAGTATTTT. This encodes CASTPGTGEDTQYF. Complete variable domain (other parts from reference TRBV5-1 and TRBJ2-3): KAGVTQTPRYLIKTRGQQVTLSCSPISGHRSVSWYQQTPGQGLQFLFEYFSETQRNKGNFPGRFSGRQFSNSRSEMNVSTLELGDSALYLCASTPGTGEDTQYFGPGTRLTVL.

V usage is TRBV5-1 and J usage is TRBJ2-7; D possibly corresponds to TRBD1 (6 bases). This CDR3 comprises 15 residues. Germline-derived CDR1 and CDR2 are SGHRS and YFSETQ. The V and J ends lost 4 bases and 3 bases respectively, with 17 bases between them. The CDR3 DNA is TGCGCCAGCAGCGACCCCATGACAGGTCTCTACGAGCAGTACTTC. Translating gives CASSDPMTGLYEQYF.

The chain employs TRBV15 and TRBJ2-6; 9 bases are shared with TRBD2. The CDR3 extends over 17 amino acids. Unmatched junction bases numbered 4, after V lost 4 bases and J lost 0 bases. CDR1 is LNHNV and CDR2 is YYDKDF in the germline V gene (reference sequence). The CDR3 DNA sequence: TGTGCCACCAGCAATATAGCGGGAGACTCTGGGGCCAACGTCCTGACTTTC. Translation gives CATSNIAGDSGANVLTF.

This clonotype was detected only a few times. The chain has TRBV5-1 and TRBJ2-5; D is possibly TRBD2 (6 bases). Trimming took off 4 bases at V and 2 bases at J, with 12 bases between the two ends. The V gene's germline CDR1 is SGHRS and CDR2 YFSETQ. CDR3 length: 14 residues. CDR3: CASSPGLRQETQYF. CDR3 coding DNA: TGCGCCAGCAGCCCGGGACTCCGACAAGAGACCCAGTACTTC.

The genes are TRBV5-1 and TRBJ1-6; 8 nucleotides agree with TRBD1. With 0 bases clipped from V and 10 bases from J, the junction kept 6 bases outside the gene matches. Germline-derived CDR1 and CDR2 are SGHRS and YFSETQ. CDR3 length: 15 amino acids. The CDR3, as DNA: TGCGCCAGCAGCTTGGAGGGACAGGTGGTCTCACCCCTCCACTTT. Encoded protein: CASSLEGQVVSPLHF.